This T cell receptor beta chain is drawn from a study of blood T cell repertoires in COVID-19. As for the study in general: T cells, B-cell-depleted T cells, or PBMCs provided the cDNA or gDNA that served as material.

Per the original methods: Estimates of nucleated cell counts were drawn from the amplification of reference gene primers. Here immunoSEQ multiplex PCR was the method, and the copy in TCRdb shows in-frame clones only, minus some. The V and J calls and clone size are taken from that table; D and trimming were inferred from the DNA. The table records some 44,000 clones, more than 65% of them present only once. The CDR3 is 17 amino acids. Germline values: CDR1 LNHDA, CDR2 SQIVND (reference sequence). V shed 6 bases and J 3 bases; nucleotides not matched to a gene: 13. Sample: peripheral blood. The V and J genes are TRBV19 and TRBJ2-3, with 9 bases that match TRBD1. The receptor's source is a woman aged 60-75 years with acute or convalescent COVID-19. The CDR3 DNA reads TGTGCCAGTAGATCCAGGACAGGGGATATGGTTACAGATACGCAGTATTTT. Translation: CASRSRTGDMVTDTQYF.